The 26 T cell receptor beta chains listed next were all sequenced from one sample in a study of glioma-infiltrating T cells (TCRdb year 2016). The sequencer was an Illumina MiSeq. The iRepertoire nested amplicon-rescue multiplex PCR (arm-PCR) platform was used to amplify TCR alpha and beta CDR3 regions from RNA. TCRdb itself trimmed the public reads at Q25 with fastp, ran MiXCR and retained productive beta chains. Each entry is one CDR3 protein sequence, shown with its most common DNA and genes. In all, the sample holds about 410,000 distinct CDR3 sequences, and 41% of those were seen once. The leading ten clones occupy around 11% of the sample. The sequenced material came from glioma tissue, nonneoplastic brain tissue, or PBMCs (not recorded which). Receptors were obtained from a human donor with low-grade glioma or glioblastoma, undergoing nonglioma brain surgery, or in good health (not recorded which).

Ten or more counts support this clonotype. The chain carries TRBV6-6 and TRBJ1-1; tentatively, D is TRBD1 (5 bases). This CDR3 spans 14 amino acids. The V end was cut by 1 base, the J end by 3 bases, with 9 bases between. Germline CDR1 is MNHNY and CDR2 is SVGAGI (reference sequence). CDR3 DNA sequence: TGTGCCAGCAGTTACTTCCGAGGGGACACTGAAGCTTTCTTT. It codes for CASSYFRGDTEAFF.

A word on this clonotype: Germline and junction disagree at one end, which may indicate a read error. The chain links TRBV20-1 to TRBJ2-1; D remains ambiguous. The length of the CDR3 is 13 residues. The V gene's germline CDR1 is DFQATT and CDR2 SNEGSKA (reference sequence). The CDR3 loop reads CSASSDTYNERFF. The CDR3 nucleotides are TGCAGTGCTAGTTCCGATACATACAATGAGCGGTTCTTC.

In the case of this clonotype: A much larger clone lies a single base off, so this may be a read error. This chain connects TRBV20-1 to TRBJ2-1, with 7 positions matching TRBD1. The CDR3 spans 12 residues. Looked up from germline, CDR1 is DFQATT and CDR2 is SNEGSKA (reference sequence). V lost 6 bases, J lost 13 bases, and 12 bases stayed unmatched. CDR3 amino acids: CSATGQEETQFF. The CDR3 DNA is TGCAGTGCCACCGGACAGGAAGAGACCCAGTTCTTC.

For this clonotype: The junction and the germline gene differ at one end; a read error may be behind it. V is TRBV5-4 and J is TRBJ2-3; 7 bases map to TRBD2. The CDR3 is made up of 15 amino acids. Germline V lookup: CDR1 SGHNT, CDR2 YYREEE (reference sequence). CDR3 region: CASSLDRGSTDTQYF. The CDR3 bases are TGCGCCAGCAGCTTGGACCGCGGGAGTACAGATACGCAGTATTTT. Based on the CDR3 plus reference TRBV5-4 and TRBJ2-3, the full variable domain is ETGVTQSPTHLIKTRGQQVTLRCSSQSGHNTVSWYQQALGQGPQFIFQYYREEENGRGNFPPRFSGLQFPNYSSELNVNALELDDSALYLCASSLDRGSTDTQYFGPGTRLTVL.

This clonotype has only one observation. Compared with germline, one end of the junction differs, possibly owing to a read error. V is TRBV4-1 and J is TRBJ1-2, with no clear D. CDR1 is MGHRA, CDR2 YSYEKL, per germline. The CDR3 has 16 residues. The CDR3 region has the DNA TGCGCCAGCAGCCAAGACAACGGCAGGAGCAACTATTGCTACACCTTC. Translation gives CASSQDNGRSNYCYTF.

On this clonotype: A clone one base away is much larger, so this may be a read error. The chain carries TRBV27 and TRBJ2-1; the D is unclear. CDR3 length: 14 amino acids. Germline CDR1 is MNHEY and CDR2 is SMNVEV (reference sequence). This CDR3 reads CANSPPARYNEQFF. The CDR3 DNA reads TGTGCCAACAGTCCACCGGCTAGGTACAATGAGCAGTTCTTC.

CDR3 DNA sequence: TGTGCCAGCAGCTCACTGACTAGCGTCACCGGGGAGCTGTTTTTT. Translation: CASSSLTSVTGELFF. V usage is TRBV7-2 and J usage is TRBJ2-2; the match to TRBD2 covers 8 bases. The germline gives CDR1 SGHTA, CDR2 FQGNSA. The ends lost 4 bases at V and 4 bases at J; junction bases unmatched: 5. This CDR3 region has 15 residues.

A single count supports this clonotype. A much larger clone lies a single base off, so this may be a read error. This chain's CDR3 is CSAPPPVAGVSYEQYF. As DNA, the CDR3 is TGCAGTGCACCCCCTCCGGTAGCGGGCGTAAGCTACGAGCAGTACTTC. This chain joins TRBV20-1 and TRBJ2-7; 7 bases line up with TRBD2. This CDR3 region has 16 residues. V dropped 6 bases and J dropped 3; count of bases not matched to a gene: 17. Germline CDR1 is DFQATT and CDR2 is SNEGSKA (reference sequence).

This clonotype was counted a single time. This chain joins TRBV7-2 and TRBJ2-7; D is unresolved. This CDR3 has 15 amino acids. V lost 0 bases, J lost 3 bases, and 12 bases lay in between. Germline assignment: CDR1 SGHTA and CDR2 FQGNSA. The DNA of the CDR3 is TGTGCCAGCAGCTTAGCGGCTAGTTCGTTCTACGAGCAGTACTTC. This codes for CASSLAASSFYEQYF.

V usage is TRBV7-2 and J usage is TRBJ1-1; D is perhaps TRBD1 (5 bases). CDR3 size: 15 residues. The V gene lost 1 base and the J gene lost 0 bases, with 9 bases spanning the gap. Germline V gene sequence: CDR1 SGHTA, CDR2 FQGNSA. Here the CDR3 DNA reads TGTGCCAGCAGCTTAGAGGGACTGATGAACACTGAAGCTTTCTTT. Its translation is CASSLEGLMNTEAFF.

The chain employs TRBV12-3 or TRBV12-4 and TRBJ1-2; D remains ambiguous. V shed 2 bases and J shed 4 bases, with 11 bases lying between them. There are 14 residues in the CDR3. The CDR3 nucleotides are TGTGCCAGCAGTTTAACAGCAACCTTCTATGGCTACACCTTC. Its protein product is CASSLTATFYGYTF.

This clonotype was recorded a few times. V and J are TRBV10-2 and TRBJ1-1; D may be TRBD1 (6 bases). Trimming removed 1 base at V and 10 bases at J, with 13 bases between. Germline loops: CDR1 WSHSY, CDR2 SAAADI. The CDR3 length is 13 residues. The CDR3 DNA reads as TGCGCCAGCAGTGAGTTGGGGGGCTCGGGAGCTTTCTTT. It is translated as CASSELGGSGAFF.

The rearrangement uses TRBV18 and TRBJ1-1; possible D gene TRBD1, 5 bases. The V gene's germline CDR1 is KGHSH and CDR2 LQKENI. The CDR3 has 13 amino acids. Trimming stripped 2 bases from V and 7 bases from J, with 11 bases between. CDR3 bases: TGTGCCAGCTCACCATCGCAGGGAAATGAAGCTTTCTTT. Amino acid sequence: CASSPSQGNEAFF.

This sequence joins TRBV25-1 and TRBJ2-7; possibly TRBD2 for D (6 bases). The length of the CDR3 is 15 residues. Trimming removed 4 bases at V and 3 bases at J, with 16 bases between. CDR1 MGHDK and CDR2 SYGVNS come from the germline V gene. CDR3 in amino acids: CASSGGQGLGYEQYF. In DNA, the CDR3 is TGTGCCAGCAGTGGTGGTCAGGGACTCGGCTACGAGCAGTACTTC.

To note about this clonotype: Given a much more abundant clone one base away, this may be a read error. The rearrangement uses TRBV20-1 and TRBJ2-7, with 8 nucleotides matching TRBD2. The CDR3 consists of 14 residues. CDR1 is DFQATT, CDR2 SNEGSKA, per germline (reference sequence). V trimming: 3 bases; J trimming: 3 bases; junction bases outside the gene matches: 7. Here the CDR3 reads CSASDSGDYYEQYF. The CDR3 nucleotides are TGCAGTGCTAGCGATAGCGGGGACTACTACGAGCAGTACTTC.

Regarding this clonotype: Since a much larger clone is just one base distant, this may be a read error. The V and J genes are TRBV6-6 and TRBJ2-2; D is possibly TRBD2 (6 bases). This CDR3 is 16 amino acids long. The germline CDR1 and CDR2 sequences are MNHNY and SVGAGI (reference sequence). The DNA for the CDR3 is TGTGCCAGAAGTTACTACGGGAGACCCCACCCCGGGGAGCTGTTTTTT. Protein sequence: CARSYYGRPHPGELFF.

The chain is built from TRBV12-3 or TRBV12-4 and TRBJ2-5; 12 bases fit TRBD2. Unmatched junction bases numbered 14, after V lost 11 bases and J lost 7 bases. This CDR3 region has 15 residues. CDR3 DNA sequence: TGTGCCGGCACCACCCGACTAGCGGGAGAGGGGACCCAGTACTTC. Translated: CAGTTRLAGEGTQYF.

This clonotype was detected only a few times. V usage is TRBV28 and J usage is TRBJ1-5; D unresolved. V gave up 6 bases and J gave up 3 bases, with 18 bases separating them. The CDR3 length is 16 residues. Germline V CDR1 and CDR2: MDHEN, SYDVKM. The CDR3 reads CASSSRLSGVNQPQHF. In DNA, the CDR3 is TGTGCCAGCAGCTCCCGGTTGAGCGGAGTCAATCAGCCCCAGCATTTT.

The CDR3 nucleotides read TGTGCCAGCAGTCCTGCCCGGACAGGGGGCTGGTACGAGCAGTACTTC. Protein: CASSPARTGGWYEQYF. This sequence joins TRBV28 and TRBJ2-7, with 11 bases identical to TRBD1. V shed 5 bases, J shed 4 bases, and the junction held 10 bases outside the gene matches. The length of the CDR3 is 16 residues. Germline V gene data show CDR1 as MDHEN and CDR2 as SYDVKM.

In the case of this clonotype: A single base separates this from a much larger clone, so it may be a read error. The chain couples TRBV20-1 to TRBJ1-5; D gene ambiguous. The CDR3 spans 12 residues. Germline CDR1 and CDR2: DFQATT and SNEGSKA (reference sequence). The DNA of the CDR3 is TGCAGTGCTACCGACAACAATAAGCCCCAGCATTTT. This encodes CSATDNNKPQHF.

The chain carries TRBV20-1 and TRBJ1-5, with unresolved D. This CDR3 has 16 residues. CDR1 is DFQATT and CDR2 is SNEGSKA in the germline V gene (reference sequence). The V and J ends lost 0 bases and 0 bases respectively, with 12 bases between them. The CDR3 here is CSARDSTLSSNQPQHF. The CDR3, as DNA: TGCAGTGCTAGAGATTCGACCCTGTCTAGCAATCAGCCCCAGCATTTT.

This clonotype occurred many times. This chain links TRBV28 with TRBJ1-1; D is undetermined. The germline V and J ends were trimmed by 3 bases and 2 bases, with 4 bases remaining between them. CDR1 and CDR2 (germline): MDHEN, SYDVKM. The CDR3 has 12 residues. The CDR3 DNA reads as TGTGCCAGCAGTTTCTTTAACACTGAAGCTTTCTTT. It codes for CASSFFNTEAFF.

This clonotype was seen at least ten times. The rearrangement uses TRBV27 and TRBJ1-6; D is uncertain. The CDR3 consists of 13 residues. V dropped 8 bases and J dropped 3 bases, with 8 bases sitting between them. The germline gives CDR1 MNHEY, CDR2 SMNVEV (reference sequence). The CDR3 coding sequence is TGTGCCAGCTCGATAATCTATAATTCACCCCTCCACTTT. This codes for CASSIIYNSPLHF.

The CDR3 DNA follows: TGTGCCAGCAGTTCCCCGGGGAGGGGAGTCTCCTACGAGCAGTACTTC. Translating it yields CASSSPGRGVSYEQYF. V and J are TRBV6-1 and TRBJ2-7; 7 bases align to TRBD2. V lost 5 bases and J lost 0; bases outside the gene matches: 10. CDR3 length equals 16 residues. Germline assignment: CDR1 MNHNS and CDR2 SASEGT.

This clonotype was counted a few times. V and J are TRBV7-2 and TRBJ2-7; D is unresolved. Trimming stripped 5 bases from V and 0 bases from J, with 8 bases between. The CDR3 is made up of 13 amino acids. The germline V gene encodes CDR1 SGHTA and CDR2 FQGNSA. For the CDR3, the DNA is TGTGCCAGCAGCCGACTGTTCTCCTACGAGCAGTACTTC. This gives the protein CASSRLFSYEQYF. The full variable domain, with the rest looked up from reference TRBV7-2 and TRBJ2-7, is GAGVSQSPSNKVTEKGKDVELRCDPISGHTALYWYRQSLGQGLEFLIYFQGNSAPDKSGLPSDRFSAERTGGSVSTLTIQRTQQEDSAVYLCASSRLFSYEQYFGPGTRLTVT.

This clonotype was picked up a small number of times. V and J are TRBV7-2 and TRBJ2-2; no reliable D call. Trimming took off 2 bases at V and 6 bases at J, with 10 bases between the two ends. Germline V lookup: CDR1 SGHTA, CDR2 FQGNSA. This CDR3 comprises 14 residues. The DNA for the CDR3 is TGTGCCAGCAGCTTAATGTTGGGTCCCGGGGAGCTGTTTTTT. This encodes CASSLMLGPGELFF.